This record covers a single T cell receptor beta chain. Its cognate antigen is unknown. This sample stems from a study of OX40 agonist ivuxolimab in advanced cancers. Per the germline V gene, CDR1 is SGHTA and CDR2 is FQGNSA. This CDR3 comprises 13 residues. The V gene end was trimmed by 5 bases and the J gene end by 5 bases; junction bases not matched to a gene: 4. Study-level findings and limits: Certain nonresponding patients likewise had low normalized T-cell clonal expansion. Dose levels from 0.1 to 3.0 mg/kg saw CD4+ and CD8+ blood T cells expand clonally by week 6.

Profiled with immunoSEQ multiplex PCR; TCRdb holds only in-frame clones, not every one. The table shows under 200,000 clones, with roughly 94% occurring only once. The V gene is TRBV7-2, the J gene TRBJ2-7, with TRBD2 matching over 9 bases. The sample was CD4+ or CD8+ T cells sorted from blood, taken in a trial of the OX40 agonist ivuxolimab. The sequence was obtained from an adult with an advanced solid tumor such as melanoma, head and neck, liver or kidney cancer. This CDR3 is CASSLGGGDEQYF. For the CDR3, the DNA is TGTGCCAGCAGCCTCGGCGGGGGGGACGAGCAGTACTTC.